This T cell receptor beta chain originates from a study of shared clonotypes between healthy human individuals. The method was immunoSEQ multiplex PCR; TCRdb's version includes in-frame clones alone and lacks a portion of them. This table holds about 820,000 clones, around 92% found once. Per the germline V gene, CDR1 is MGHRA and CDR2 is YSYEKL. The CDR3 loop spans 16 amino acids. Trimming took off 3 bases at V and 6 bases at J, with 18 bases between the two ends. This clone was seen once. CD45RO-negative, CCR7-selected cells formed the naive CD8 fraction, which excluded terminally differentiated effector memory CD45RA+ cells.

This chain connects TRBV4-1 to TRBJ2-1; D may be TRBD1 (6 bases). Sequencing was performed on naive CD8+ T cells sorted from blood. This clonotype was sampled from a man aged 25 to 40 in good health. As DNA, the CDR3 is TGCGCCAGCAGCCACCCCCCAAGGGGGTTGGGCAATGAGCAGTTCTTC. Translating gives CASSHPPRGLGNEQFF.